The text below deals with one T cell receptor (beta chain). Its antigen is unidentified. Assay: immunoSEQ multiplex PCR; the TCRdb copy retains only in-frame clones and omits some. The sample carries millions of clones, around 90% recorded once. These data are taken from a study of shared clonotypes between healthy human individuals. Study results and caveats: The authors sampled blood alone, and tissue repertoires likely differ. Naive subsets typically showed greater estimated richness than memory subsets.

Sequencing used naive CD4+ T cells sorted from blood. The subset was: CD45RA+ positively selected. This receptor was identified in a man between 18 and 29 years old in good health.

CDR3 nucleotides: TGTGCCAGCAGTAGAGGCCAGGGCACCGACTATGGCTACACCTTC. Translation gives CASSRGQGTDYGYTF. The rearrangement uses TRBV6-5 and TRBJ1-2; possibly TRBD1 for D (5 bases). CDR3 length: 15 residues. V gave up 5 bases and J gave up 3 bases, with 16 bases separating them. Germline V gene lookup returns CDR1 MNHEY and CDR2 SVGAGI.